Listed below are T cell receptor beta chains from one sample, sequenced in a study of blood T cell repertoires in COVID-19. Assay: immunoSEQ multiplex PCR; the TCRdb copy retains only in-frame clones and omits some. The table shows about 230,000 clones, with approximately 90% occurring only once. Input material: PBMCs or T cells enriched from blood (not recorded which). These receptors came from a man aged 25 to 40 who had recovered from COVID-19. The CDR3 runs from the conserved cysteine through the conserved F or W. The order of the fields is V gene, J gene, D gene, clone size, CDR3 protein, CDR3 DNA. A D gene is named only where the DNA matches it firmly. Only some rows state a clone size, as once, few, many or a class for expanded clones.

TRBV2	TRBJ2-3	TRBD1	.	CASSSPGQVTTDTQYF	TGTGCCAGCAGTTCTCCGGGACAGGTGACCACAGATACGCAGTATTTT
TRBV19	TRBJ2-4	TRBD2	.	CASSTLGTSGSNIQYF	TGTGCCAGTAGTACCCTTGGGACTAGCGGGAGTAACATTCAGTACTTC
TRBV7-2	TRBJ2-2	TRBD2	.	CASSLGGLAANTGELFF	TGTGCCAGCAGCTTAGGGGGACTAGCGGCTAACACCGGGGAGCTGTTTTTT
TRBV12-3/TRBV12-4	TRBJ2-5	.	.	CASRSGYSETQYF	TGTGCCAGCAGGAGCGGGTACTCAGAGACCCAGTACTTC
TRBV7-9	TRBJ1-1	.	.	CASSLNSLNTEAFF	TGTGCCAGCAGCTTAAACAGTCTGAACACTGAAGCTTTCTTT
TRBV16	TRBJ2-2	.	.	CASSHLLPSGTGELFF	TGTGCCAGCAGCCATCTTCTCCCGTCGGGCACCGGGGAGCTGTTTTTT
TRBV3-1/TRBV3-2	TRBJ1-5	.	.	CASSSGYSNQPQHF	TGTGCCAGCAGCTCAGGGTATAGCAATCAGCCCCAGCATTTT
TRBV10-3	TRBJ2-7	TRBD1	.	CAISGTGVLGEQYF	TGTGCCATCAGTGGGACAGGGGTTTTAGGGGAGCAGTACTTC
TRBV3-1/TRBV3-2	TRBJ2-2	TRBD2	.	CASSSSRPGLGSSGELFF	TGTGCCAGCAGCAGCTCTCGACCGGGACTAGGATCGTCGGGGGAGCTGTTTTTT
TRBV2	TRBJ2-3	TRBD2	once	CASSQGLAGAGDTQYF	TGTGCCAGCAGTCAGGGACTAGCGGGGGCGGGGGATACGCAGTATTTT
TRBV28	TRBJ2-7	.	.	CASSPGGSSYEQYF	TGTGCCAGCAGTCCGGGGGGCTCCTCCTACGAGCAGTACTTC
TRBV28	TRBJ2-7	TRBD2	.	CASSIAGVSYEQYF	TGTGCCAGCAGCATAGCGGGAGTTTCCTACGAGCAGTACTTC
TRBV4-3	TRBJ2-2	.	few	CASSQDREGQLFF	TGCGCCAGCAGCCAAGATCGGGAAGGTCAGCTGTTTTTT
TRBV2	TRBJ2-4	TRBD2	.	CASSVAGGLKNIQYF	TGTGCCAGCAGTGTGGCGGGAGGGCTGAAAAACATTCAGTACTTC
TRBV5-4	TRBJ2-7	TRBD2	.	CASSRTSGSLRSYEQYF	TGTGCCAGCAGCCGGACTAGCGGGAGTTTGAGGTCCTACGAGCAGTACTTC
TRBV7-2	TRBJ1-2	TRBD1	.	CASSLDFRGRDGYTF	TGTGCCAGCAGCTTAGACTTCAGGGGGCGGGATGGCTACACCTTC
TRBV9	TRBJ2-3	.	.	CASSASISVSTDTQYF	TGTGCCAGCAGCGCGAGCATAAGCGTTAGCACAGATACGCAGTATTTT
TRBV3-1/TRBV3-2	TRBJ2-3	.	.	CASSQDRLGWTSTDTQYF	TGTGCCAGCAGCCAAGATCGGTTGGGCTGGACTAGCACAGATACGCAGTATTTT
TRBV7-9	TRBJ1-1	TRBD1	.	CASSTRGTVDTEAFF	TGTGCCAGCAGCACACGGGGGACAGTGGACACTGAAGCTTTCTTT
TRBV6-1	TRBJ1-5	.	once	CASSEAGQGNQPQHF	TGTGCCAGCAGTGAAGCAGGGCAGGGTAATCAGCCCCAGCATTTT
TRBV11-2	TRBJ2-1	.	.	CASSLVPNTGLNHLF	TGTGCCAGCAGCTTAGTGCCTAACACAGGGCTCAACCACCTCTTC
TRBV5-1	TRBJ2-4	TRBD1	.	CASSPGTGRDIQYF	TGCGCCAGCAGCCCCGGGACAGGGAGGGACATTCAGTACTTC
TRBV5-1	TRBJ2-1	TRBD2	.	CASSETSGRHEQFF	TGCGCCAGCAGCGAGACTAGCGGGAGACATGAGCAGTTCTTC
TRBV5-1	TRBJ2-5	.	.	CASSLFLRGGEGETQYF	TGCGCCAGCAGCTTATTTTTGCGGGGAGGAGAGGGAGAGACCCAGTACTTC
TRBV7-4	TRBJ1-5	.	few	CPTRHAYGGGSNQPQHF	TGCCCCACCCGCCACGCATACGGGGGGGGGAGCAATCAGCCCCAGCATTTT
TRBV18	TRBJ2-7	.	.	CASSPDSRREQYF	TGTGCCAGCTCACCGGACAGTAGGAGGGAGCAGTACTTC
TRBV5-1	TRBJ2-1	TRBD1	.	CASSLQGASYNEQFF	TGCGCCAGCAGCCTACAGGGGGCATCCTACAATGAGCAGTTCTTC
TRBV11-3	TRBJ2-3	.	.	CASSSSRGWGDTQYF	TGTGCCAGCAGCTCAAGCCGAGGTTGGGGCGATACGCAGTATTTT
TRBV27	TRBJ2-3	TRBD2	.	CASSFGLAGASDTQYF	TGTGCCAGCAGTTTCGGTCTAGCGGGGGCCTCGGATACGCAGTATTTT
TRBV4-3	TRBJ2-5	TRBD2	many	CASSQDTVAGGYETQYF	TGCGCCAGCAGCCAAGATACGGTAGCGGGGGGATATGAGACCCAGTACTTC
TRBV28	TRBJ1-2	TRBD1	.	CASSLSGTEIVYGYTF	TGTGCCAGCAGTTTATCGGGGACAGAGATAGTCTATGGCTACACCTTC
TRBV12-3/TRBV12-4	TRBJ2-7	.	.	CASSSKELEQYF	TGTGCCAGCAGTTCGAAGGAGCTCGAGCAGTACTTC
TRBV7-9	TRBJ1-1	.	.	CASSLNIGAEAFF	TGTGCCAGCAGCTTAAATATCGGGGCTGAAGCTTTCTTT
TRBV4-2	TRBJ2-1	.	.	CASSQEKGGGNEQFF	TGTGCCAGCAGCCAAGAGAAGGGTGGAGGCAATGAGCAGTTCTTC
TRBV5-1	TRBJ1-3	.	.	CASSTDRSSGNTIYF	TGCGCCAGCAGCACGGACAGAAGCTCTGGAAACACCATATATTTT
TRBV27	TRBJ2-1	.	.	CASSRAETGRNEQFF	TGTGCCAGCAGTCGAGCGGAGACAGGGAGGAATGAGCAGTTCTTC
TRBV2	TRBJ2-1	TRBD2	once	CAATPVASGSDEQFF	TGTGCCGCCACGCCGGTGGCTAGCGGGAGCGATGAGCAGTTCTTC
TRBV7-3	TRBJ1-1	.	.	CASSSSPGLEAFF	TGTGCCAGCAGCTCTAGCCCGGGACTTGAAGCTTTCTTT
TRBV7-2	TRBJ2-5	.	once	CASSLSGSIGETQYF	TGTGCCAGCAGTTTAAGCGGGTCTATAGGAGAGACCCAGTACTTC
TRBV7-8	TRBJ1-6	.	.	CASSLGMPSPRSPLHF	TGTGCCAGCAGCTTAGGAATGCCTTCCCCACGGTCACCCCTCCACTTT
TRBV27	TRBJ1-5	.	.	CASNPPSRDISNQPQHF	TGTGCCAGCAACCCCCCCTCCCGGGACATTAGCAATCAGCCCCAGCATTTT